The present T cell receptor beta chain was sequenced within a study of T cell responses to AZD1222 COVID-19 vaccine. Study outcomes and limitations: White British donors predominated, females outnumbered males, and clonal diversity was possibly underestimated. Dominant at 160-218 and 743-854, vaccine-associated CD4 TCRs also spanned spike.

This CDR3 region has 11 residues. CDR1 is SQVTM, CDR2 ANQGSEA, per germline. The germline V and J ends were trimmed by 6 bases and 9 bases, with 12 bases remaining between them. About this clone itself: Antigen specificity is unknown.

This table comes from immunoSEQ multiplex PCR, and its TCRdb copy is limited to in-frame clones, with some not included. Of 90,000 to 130,000 clones listed, about 94% were seen once; the top ten hold around 2.8%. This TCR was sampled from an adult who received the AZD1222 COVID-19 vaccine. The chain recombines TRBV29-1 with TRBJ2-1; D is possibly TRBD1 or TRBD2 (6 bases each). Sequencing was performed on peripheral blood, taken 28 days after the second AZD1222 dose. CDR3 bases: TGCAGCGTCCTCAGGGGAGGTGAGCAGTTCTTC. It specifies CSVLRGGEQFF.